The 3 T cell receptor beta chains in this list originate from one sample, sequenced in a study of shared clonotypes between healthy human individuals. TCRdb's copy holds only in-frame clones and misses some; the assay was immunoSEQ multiplex PCR. The repertoire consists of approximately 460,000 clones, with approximately 77% occurring once and the leading ten covering approximately 12%. The sequenced material came from PBMCs. These receptors came from a woman in her 40s in good health. Some clones in this sample may be carry-over from other donors' samples.

Here the CDR3 DNA reads TGTGCCAGCAGTGAAAGTGGCGGACAGGAAGAGACCCAGTACTTC. Its protein is CASSESGGQEETQYF. The rearrangement joins TRBV6-1 to TRBJ2-5; 7 nucleotides align to TRBD1. Germline CDR1 reads MNHNS; CDR2 reads SASEGT. The length of the CDR3 is 15 residues. J lost 3 bases, V lost 2 bases, and 6 bases had no gene match.

The chain has TRBV6-1 and TRBJ2-7, with TRBD1 matching over 8 bases. Unmatched junction bases numbered 14, after V lost 10 bases and J lost 9 bases. Germline V gene sequence: CDR1 MNHNS, CDR2 SASEGT. The CDR3 extends over 13 amino acids. CDR3 nucleotides: TGTGCCACGAGTGAGACAGGGGAATTACGGCAGTACTTC. Its protein is CATSETGELRQYF.

The chain carries TRBV28 and TRBJ2-1, with 7 positions matching TRBD1. Germline CDR1 reads MDHEN; CDR2 reads SYDVKM. This CDR3 comprises 15 residues. J lost 2 bases, V lost 2 bases, and 3 bases had no gene match. This CDR3 reads CASSLRDSTYNEQFF. The CDR3 coding sequence is TGTGCCAGCAGTTTACGGGACAGCACCTACAATGAGCAGTTCTTC.